This T cell receptor (beta chain) was identified in a study of regulatory T cells in long-lasting Graves disease (dated by TCRdb to the early 2020s). Study-wide context: Newly diagnosed Graves' disease patients had taken antithyroid drugs for less than 3 months. Peripheral blood TCR sequencing and RNA sequencing compared persistent Graves' disease patients with newly diagnosed Graves' disease patients. The study took place in China and was registered as a clinical trial. TCR sequencing covered roughly 13 persistent and roughly 20 newly diagnosed Graves' disease patients, some 33 samples in total. Overall results and qualifications from the work: As a limitation, the authors acknowledged that the small sample size may reduce accuracy. Compared with newly diagnosed patients, patients with persistent Graves' disease had lower TCR Shannon entropy and fewer highly expanded clones, which suggests clonal expansion. A larger number of public clonotypes was shared among persistent patients (around 3,000) than among newly diagnosed patients (approximately 1,000). Sequencing and analysis were limited to the TCR beta chain. TRBV28, TRBJ1-2 and TRBJ2-5 were preferentially used in persistent disease, while TRBV20-1 and TRBJ2-1 were favored in newly diagnosed disease. Only peripheral blood was studied, because thyroid tissue, the primary lesion, was inaccessible.

The library was generated by multiplex PCR. The data were produced on an Illumina HiSeq 4000. iRepertoire HTBI primers and Arm-PCR amplification of CDR3 regions were used to construct TCR beta libraries. Before sequencing, the PCR products went through gel purification. On the authors' methods: Gene usage analysis of CDR3 amino acid clonotypes used the roughly 60 TRBV and around 13 TRBJ segments found across samples. Filtered high-quality paired reads were merged into contigs using COPE and FqMerger. BLAST was used to align contigs to IMGT TRBV, TRBD and TRBJ reference genes, with CDR3 defined following IMGT. Any clonotype with a frequency above 0.1% was counted as a highly expanded clone. Repertoire diversity was measured by Shannon entropy, and V-J evenness by the Gini coefficient. A clonotype was considered public if more than one individual shared it. TCRdb trimmed public reads at Q25 via fastp, called clones via MiXCR and kept in-frame beta chains. Each entry merges the rows of one CDR3 protein and shows their most common DNA and genes. The V and J calls follow TCRdb's processing rather than the paper's. The sample profile shows 450,000 to 600,000 distinct CDR3 sequences; about 17% of them were found once. 10% to 15% of the sample comes from the top ten.

The time point label, as the study defines it: newly diagnosed GD, antithyroid drugs for less than 3 months. RNA was extracted from PBMCs in TRIzol for both TCR sequencing and RNA sequencing. The diagnosis of Graves' disease was made according to American Thyroid Association guidelines. Recruitment of patients was carried out at an endocrinology department in Xi'an, China. Each patient gave approximately 9 milliliters of peripheral blood, collected in an EDTA anticoagulant tube. PBMCs were isolated by Ficoll Paque Plus density gradient separation without further T cell sorting. RNA quality was checked with an Agilent 2100 Bioanalyzer and agarose gel, and concentration with a NanoDrop 2000. Note on this clonotype: Its target antigen remains unknown. No much larger clonotype is one base removed from it; base qualities were not supplied.

Including the terminal cysteine and phenylalanine, the CDR3 comprises 12 residues. Only the CDR3 portion is preserved as DNA: 36 bases, with reading frame beginning at the first base. CDR1 is given as GTSNPN and CDR2 as SVGIG, both from the germline V gene (reference sequence). V is clipped by 4 bases and J by 9 bases, and the sequence between their germline boundaries is 13 bases long. In addition, the sample was reused for a study of T cells in Graves' hyperthyroidism and ophthalmopathy. The second paper states: Stable Graves' hyperthyroidism was defined as the absence of progression to ophthalmopathy over 18 months of follow-up. Hyperthyroidism patients were newly diagnosed, had a disease duration of under 2 months, and were aged 18 to 65 years. The study excluded patients with uncontrolled infections, other autoimmune diseases, pregnancy or lactation. Diagnoses were based on clinical symptoms, serum thyroxine and TRAb, thyroid ultrasound and orbital computed tomography. A first-round RT-PCR of the TCR CDR3 used the HTBI primer set with the Qiagen OneStep RT-PCR kit. Most expanded thyroid clonotypes (frequency above 0.001) were also detected in blood, a finding suggesting that blood repertoires may reflect thyroid immune responses. A 13 V-J signature model separated ophthalmopathy from stable hyperthyroidism, with approximately 86% sensitivity and roughly 84% specificity in cross-validation and 80%/75% in testing. During validation, the model predicted progression to ophthalmopathy a median of around 7 months ahead of onset, with around 65% sensitivity and around 73% specificity. TCR V-J signatures able to tell the groups apart were searched for in a discovery cohort of more than 90 patients, of whom about 40 had Graves' ophthalmopathy and 55 to 65 had stable Graves' hyperthyroidism. An independent validation cohort of under 20 hyperthyroidism patients and about 16 patients who later progressed to ophthalmopathy tested prospective prediction of ophthalmopathy. The roughly 90 discovery patients were divided at random into training and test sets in a 7:3 ratio. Thyroid tissue and blood T-cell repertoires from about six Graves' hyperthyroidism patients were also compared in the study. Following sampling, methimazole starting at 30 mg daily was given to hyperthyroidism patients, and high-dose intravenous methylprednisolone was given to ophthalmopathy patients. The libraries were constructed in a second round of multiplex PCR and then size-selected and purified. Sequencing of the libraries was done on an Illumina HiSeq2000 using paired-end 100 bp reads. SOAPnuke was used to process the raw data, with reads discarded if the reads contained adapters or uncalled bases, had a mean Phred below 15, or lacked an exact constant-primer or identifier match. COPE v1.2.5 was used to merge the high-quality paired reads, and each unique nucleotide sequence was defined as a clonotype. Clonotypes were aligned to IMGT TRBV, TRBD and TRBJ reference segments using MiTCR v1.1. Only V-J combinations with frequency above 0.0001, covering approximately 99% of repertoires, were analysed. The TCS score was defined as F50 (clonal expansion) divided by E x V (chaos), with BLOSUM62-based TCRdist calculated between CDR3 peptides within each V-J. Welch's t-statistics and random forest reduced several hundred V-J features to about 12, which were used in a naive Bayes classifier (R e1071). No statistical method was used to set the sample size in advance, and investigators knew the group allocation. According to the paper, TCR Vbeta CDR3 sequencing was carried out on roughly 130 peripheral blood samples, which came from under 50 ophthalmopathy, around 74 hyperthyroidism and roughly 17 progressor patients.

The receptor was derived from a man in his forties with Graves disease. Donor details come from another sample of the same person, matched by shared clones. Recombination joined TRBV30 with TRBJ2-1; TRBD1 is possibly the D segment (5 matching bases). The material was peripheral blood mononuclear cells (PBMCs), obtained at new diagnosis, from a patient treated with antithyroid drugs. The DNA sequence is given as TGTGCCTGGACCCAGGGTACGGGTGAGCAGTTCTTC. Its protein product is CAWTQGTGEQFF.